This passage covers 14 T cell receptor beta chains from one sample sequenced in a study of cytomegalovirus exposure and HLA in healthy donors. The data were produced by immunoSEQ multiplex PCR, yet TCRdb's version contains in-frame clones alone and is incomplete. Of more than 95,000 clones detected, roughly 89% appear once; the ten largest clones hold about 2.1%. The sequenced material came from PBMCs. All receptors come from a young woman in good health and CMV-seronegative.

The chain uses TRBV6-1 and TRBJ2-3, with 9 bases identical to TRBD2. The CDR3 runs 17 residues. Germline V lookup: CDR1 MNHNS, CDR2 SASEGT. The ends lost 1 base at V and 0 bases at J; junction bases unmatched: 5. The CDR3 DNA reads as TGTGCCAGCAGTGAAGATAAGCGGGGGGCCAGCACAGATACGCAGTATTTT. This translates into CASSEDKRGASTDTQYF.

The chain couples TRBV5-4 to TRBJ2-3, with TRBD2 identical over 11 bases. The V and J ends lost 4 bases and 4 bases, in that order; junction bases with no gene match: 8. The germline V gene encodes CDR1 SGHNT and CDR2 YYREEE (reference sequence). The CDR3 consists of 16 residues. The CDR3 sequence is CASSDPTSGKPDTQYF. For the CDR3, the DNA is TGTGCCAGCAGCGATCCGACTAGCGGGAAACCAGATACGCAGTATTTT.

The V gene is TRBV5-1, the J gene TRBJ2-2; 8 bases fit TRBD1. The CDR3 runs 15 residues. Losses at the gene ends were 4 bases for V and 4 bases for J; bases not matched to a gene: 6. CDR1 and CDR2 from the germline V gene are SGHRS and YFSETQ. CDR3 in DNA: TGCGCCAGCAGCAGAGACAGGGGTGGCACCGGGGAGCTGTTTTTT. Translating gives CASSRDRGGTGELFF.

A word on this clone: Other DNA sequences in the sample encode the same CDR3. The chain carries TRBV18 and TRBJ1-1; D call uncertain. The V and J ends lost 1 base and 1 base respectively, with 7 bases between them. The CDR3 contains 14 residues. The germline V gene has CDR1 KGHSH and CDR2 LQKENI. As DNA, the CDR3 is TGTGCCAGCTCACCACGGGGAGAGAACACTGAAGCTTTCTTT. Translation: CASSPRGENTEAFF.

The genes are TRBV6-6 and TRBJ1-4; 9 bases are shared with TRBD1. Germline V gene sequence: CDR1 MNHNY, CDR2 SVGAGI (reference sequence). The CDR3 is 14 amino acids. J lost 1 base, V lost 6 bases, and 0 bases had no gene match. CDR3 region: CASRTGGTNEKLFF. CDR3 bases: TGTGCCAGCAGGACAGGGGGAACTAATGAAAAACTGTTTTTT.

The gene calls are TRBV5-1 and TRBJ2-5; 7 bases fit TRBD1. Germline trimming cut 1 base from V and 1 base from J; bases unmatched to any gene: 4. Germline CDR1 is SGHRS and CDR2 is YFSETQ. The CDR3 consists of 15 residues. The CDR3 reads CASSLNRGPQETQYF. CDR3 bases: TGCGCCAGCAGCTTGAACAGGGGCCCCCAAGAGACCCAGTACTTC.

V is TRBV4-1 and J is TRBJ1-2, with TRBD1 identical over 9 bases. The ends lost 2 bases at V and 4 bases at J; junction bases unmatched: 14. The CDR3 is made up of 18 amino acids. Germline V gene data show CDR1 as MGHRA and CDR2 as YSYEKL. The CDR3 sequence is CASSQQVPPQGAAYGYTF. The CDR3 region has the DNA TGCGCCAGCAGCCAACAAGTCCCGCCACAGGGGGCGGCCTATGGCTACACCTTC.

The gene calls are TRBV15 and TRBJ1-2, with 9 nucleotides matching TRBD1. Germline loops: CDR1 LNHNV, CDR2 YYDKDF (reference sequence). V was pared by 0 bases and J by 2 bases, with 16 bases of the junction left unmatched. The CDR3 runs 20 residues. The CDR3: CATSRDRGLGTGLPNYGYTF. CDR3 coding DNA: TGTGCCACCAGCAGAGATAGGGGGCTAGGGACAGGGCTTCCGAACTATGGCTACACCTTC.

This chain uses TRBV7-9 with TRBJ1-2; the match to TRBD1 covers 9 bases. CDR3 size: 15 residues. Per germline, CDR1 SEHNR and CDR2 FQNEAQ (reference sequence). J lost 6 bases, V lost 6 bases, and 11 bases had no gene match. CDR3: CASRTGTGNEDGYTF. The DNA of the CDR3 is TGTGCCAGCAGAACCGGGACAGGGAATGAGGATGGCTACACCTTC.

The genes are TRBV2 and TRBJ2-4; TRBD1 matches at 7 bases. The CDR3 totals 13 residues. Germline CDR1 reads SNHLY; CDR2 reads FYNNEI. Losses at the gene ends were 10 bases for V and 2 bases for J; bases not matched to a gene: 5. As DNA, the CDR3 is TGTGCCACCCGACAGGGACCCAAAAACATTCAGTACTTC. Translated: CATRQGPKNIQYF.

In DNA form, the CDR3 reads TGCGCCAGCAGCCACGGGACTAGCGGGGGGACTAGCACAGATACGCAGTATTTT. Amino acids: CASSHGTSGGTSTDTQYF. The chain joins TRBV4-1 to TRBJ2-3, with 15 bases identical to TRBD2. Germline trimming cut 3 bases from V and 0 bases from J; bases unmatched to any gene: 4. CDR1 MGHRA and CDR2 YSYEKL come from the germline V gene. The CDR3 totals 18 residues.

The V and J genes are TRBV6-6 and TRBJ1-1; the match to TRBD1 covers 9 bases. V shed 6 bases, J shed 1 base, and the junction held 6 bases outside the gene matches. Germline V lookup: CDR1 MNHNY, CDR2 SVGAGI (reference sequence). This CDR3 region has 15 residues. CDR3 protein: CASRPMDRGNTEAFF. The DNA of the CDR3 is TGTGCCAGCAGACCTATGGACAGGGGGAACACTGAAGCTTTCTTT.

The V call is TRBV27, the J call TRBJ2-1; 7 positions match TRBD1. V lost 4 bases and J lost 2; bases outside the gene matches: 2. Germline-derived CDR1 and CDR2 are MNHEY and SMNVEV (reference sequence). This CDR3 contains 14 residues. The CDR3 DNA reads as TGTGCCAGCAGTTGGCAGGGGGCCTACAATGAGCAGTTCTTC. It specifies CASSWQGAYNEQFF.

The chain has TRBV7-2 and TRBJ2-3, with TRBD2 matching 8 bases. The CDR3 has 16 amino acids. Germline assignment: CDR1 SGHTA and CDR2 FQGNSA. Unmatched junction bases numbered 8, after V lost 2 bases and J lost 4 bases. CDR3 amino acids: CASSLSTRRGADTQYF. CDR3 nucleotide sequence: TGTGCCAGCAGCTTAAGTACGCGGCGGGGGGCAGATACGCAGTATTTT.